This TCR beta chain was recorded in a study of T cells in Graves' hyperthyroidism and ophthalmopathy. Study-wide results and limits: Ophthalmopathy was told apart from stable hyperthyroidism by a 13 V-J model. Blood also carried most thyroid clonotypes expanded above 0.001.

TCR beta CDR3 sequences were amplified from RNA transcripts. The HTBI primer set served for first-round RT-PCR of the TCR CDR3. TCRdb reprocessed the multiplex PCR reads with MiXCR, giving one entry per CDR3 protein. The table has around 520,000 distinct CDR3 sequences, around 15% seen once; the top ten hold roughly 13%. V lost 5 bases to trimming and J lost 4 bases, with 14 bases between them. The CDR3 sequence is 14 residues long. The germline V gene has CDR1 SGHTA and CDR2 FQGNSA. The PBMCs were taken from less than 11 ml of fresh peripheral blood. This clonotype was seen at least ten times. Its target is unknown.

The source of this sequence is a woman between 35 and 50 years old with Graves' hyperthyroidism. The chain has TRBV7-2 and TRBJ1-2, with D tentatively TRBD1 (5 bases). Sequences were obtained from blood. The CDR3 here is CASSPTGVLYGYTF. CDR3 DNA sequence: TGTGCCAGCAGCCCAACGGGGGTCCTCTATGGCTACACCTTC.